The TCR beta chain described here comes from a study of blood T cell repertoires in COVID-19. Overall study context: PBMCs, B-cell-depleted T cells, or T cells were the source of the cDNA or gDNA that made up the material.

This CDR3 spans 18 amino acids. Germline V gene data show CDR1 as SGHAT and CDR2 as FQNNGV. Trimming removed 4 bases from V and 3 bases from J; junction bases left unmatched: 8. Clones were sequenced by immunoSEQ multiplex PCR, and TCRdb holds only the in-frame ones, with some missing. The sample holds more than 200,000 clones; 87% are singletons and the top ten take roughly 3.1%. The sequencing input was peripheral blood. The sequence was obtained from a man aged 18 to 29 with active or convalescent COVID-19. V usage is TRBV11-2 and J usage is TRBJ2-6; 11 positions agree with TRBD1. This chain's CDR3 is CASSSFGQGASGANVLTF. CDR3 sequence (DNA): TGTGCCAGCAGCTCCTTTGGACAGGGGGCCAGTGGGGCCAACGTCCTGACTTTC.